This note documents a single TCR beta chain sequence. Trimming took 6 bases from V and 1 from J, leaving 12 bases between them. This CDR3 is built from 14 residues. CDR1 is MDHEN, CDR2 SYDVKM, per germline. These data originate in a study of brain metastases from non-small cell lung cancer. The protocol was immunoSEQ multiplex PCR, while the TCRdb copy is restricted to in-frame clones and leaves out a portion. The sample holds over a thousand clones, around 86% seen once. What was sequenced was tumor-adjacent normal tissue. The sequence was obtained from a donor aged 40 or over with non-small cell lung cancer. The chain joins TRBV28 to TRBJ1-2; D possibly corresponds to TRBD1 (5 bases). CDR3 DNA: TGTGCCAGCAGGGATCAGGGCCATAACTATGGCTACACCTTC. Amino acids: CASRDQGHNYGYTF.